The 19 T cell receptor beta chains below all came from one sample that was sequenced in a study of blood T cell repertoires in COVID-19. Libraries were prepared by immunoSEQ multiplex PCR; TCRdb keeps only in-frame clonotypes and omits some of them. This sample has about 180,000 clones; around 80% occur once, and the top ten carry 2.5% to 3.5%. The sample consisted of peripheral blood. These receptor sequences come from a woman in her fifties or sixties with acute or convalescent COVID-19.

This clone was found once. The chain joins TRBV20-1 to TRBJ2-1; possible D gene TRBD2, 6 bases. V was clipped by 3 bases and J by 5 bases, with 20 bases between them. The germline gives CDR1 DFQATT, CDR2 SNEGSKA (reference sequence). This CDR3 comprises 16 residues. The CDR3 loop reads CSASGASELKDNEQFF. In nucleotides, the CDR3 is TGCAGTGCTAGTGGAGCTAGCGAGTTGAAGGACAATGAGCAGTTCTTC.

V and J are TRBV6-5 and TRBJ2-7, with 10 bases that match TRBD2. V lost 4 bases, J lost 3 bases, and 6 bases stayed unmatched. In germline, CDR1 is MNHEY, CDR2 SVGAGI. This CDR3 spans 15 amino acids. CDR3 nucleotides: TGTGCCAGCAGTTCTCGGACTAGCGGAATCTACGAGCAGTACTTC. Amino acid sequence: CASSSRTSGIYEQYF.

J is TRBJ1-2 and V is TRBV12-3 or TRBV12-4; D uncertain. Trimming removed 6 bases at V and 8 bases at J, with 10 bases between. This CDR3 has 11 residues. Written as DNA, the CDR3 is TGTGCCAGCAGCCCCTCGAGAGGCTACACCTTC. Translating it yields CASSPSRGYTF.

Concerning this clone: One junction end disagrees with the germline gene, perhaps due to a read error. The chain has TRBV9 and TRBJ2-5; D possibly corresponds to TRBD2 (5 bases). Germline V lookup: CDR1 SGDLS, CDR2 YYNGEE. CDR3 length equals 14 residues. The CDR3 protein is CASSASPGLEAQYF. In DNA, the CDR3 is TGTGCCAGCAGCGCCAGCCCGGGATTAGAGGCCCAGTACTTC.

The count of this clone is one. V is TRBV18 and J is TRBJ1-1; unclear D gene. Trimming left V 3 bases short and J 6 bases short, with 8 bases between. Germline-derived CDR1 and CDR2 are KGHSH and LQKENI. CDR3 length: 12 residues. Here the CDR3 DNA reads TGTGCCAGCTCACCGGAGGCGGCTGAAGCTTTCTTT. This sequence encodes CASSPEAAEAFF.

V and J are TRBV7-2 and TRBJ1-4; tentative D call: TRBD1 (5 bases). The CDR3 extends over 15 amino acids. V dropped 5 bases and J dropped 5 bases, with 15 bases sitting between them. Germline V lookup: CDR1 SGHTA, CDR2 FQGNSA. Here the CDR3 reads CASSPRAGVNEKLFF. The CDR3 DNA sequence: TGTGCCAGCAGCCCCCGGGCGGGGGTGAATGAAAAACTGTTTTTT.

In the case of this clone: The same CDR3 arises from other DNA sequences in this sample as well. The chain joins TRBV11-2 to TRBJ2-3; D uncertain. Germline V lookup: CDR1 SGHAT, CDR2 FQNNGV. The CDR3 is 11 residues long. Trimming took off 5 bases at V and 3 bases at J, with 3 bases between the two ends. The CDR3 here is CASSHTDTQYF. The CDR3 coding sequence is TGTGCCAGCAGCCATACAGATACGCAGTATTTT.

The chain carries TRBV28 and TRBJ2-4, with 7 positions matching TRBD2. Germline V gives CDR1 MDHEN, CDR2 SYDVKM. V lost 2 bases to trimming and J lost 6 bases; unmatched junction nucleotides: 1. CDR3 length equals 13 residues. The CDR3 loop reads CASSLRLANIQYF. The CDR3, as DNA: TGTGCCAGCAGTTTAAGACTAGCAAACATTCAGTACTTC. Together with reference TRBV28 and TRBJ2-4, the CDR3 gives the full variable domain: DVKVTQSSRYLVKRTGEKVFLECVQDMDHENMFWYRQDPGLGLRLIYFSYDVKMKEKGDIPEGYSVSREKKERFSLILESASTNQTSMYLCASSLRLANIQYFGAGTRLSVL.

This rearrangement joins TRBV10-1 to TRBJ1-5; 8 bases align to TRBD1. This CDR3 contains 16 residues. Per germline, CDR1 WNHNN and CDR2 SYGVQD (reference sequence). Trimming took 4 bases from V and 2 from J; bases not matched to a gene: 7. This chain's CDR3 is CASSGLGQGGNQPQHF. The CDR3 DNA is TGCGCCAGCAGTGGCCTAGGACAGGGTGGCAATCAGCCCCAGCATTTT.

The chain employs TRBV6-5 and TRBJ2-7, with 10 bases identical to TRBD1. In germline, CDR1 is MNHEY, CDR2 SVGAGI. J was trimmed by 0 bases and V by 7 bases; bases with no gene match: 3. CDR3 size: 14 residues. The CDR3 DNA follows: TGTGCCAGCAAAGACAGGGGGCCCTCCTACGAGCAGTACTTC. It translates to CASKDRGPSYEQYF.

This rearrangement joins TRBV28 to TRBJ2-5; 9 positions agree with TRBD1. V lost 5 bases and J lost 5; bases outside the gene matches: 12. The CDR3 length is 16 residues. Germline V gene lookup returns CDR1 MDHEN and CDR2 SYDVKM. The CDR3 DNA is TGTGCCAGCAGTCCCGGGACAGGGTTCAAAGCGGAGACCCAGTACTTC. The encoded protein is CASSPGTGFKAETQYF. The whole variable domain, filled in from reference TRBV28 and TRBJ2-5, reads DVKVTQSSRYLVKRTGEKVFLECVQDMDHENMFWYRQDPGLGLRLIYFSYDVKMKEKGDIPEGYSVSREKKERFSLILESASTNQTSMYLCASSPGTGFKAETQYFGPGTRLLVL.

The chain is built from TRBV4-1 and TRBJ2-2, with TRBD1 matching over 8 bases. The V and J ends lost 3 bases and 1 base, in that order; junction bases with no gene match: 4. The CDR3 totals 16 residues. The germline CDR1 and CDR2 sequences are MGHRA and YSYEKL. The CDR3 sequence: CASSQRQGMNTGELFF. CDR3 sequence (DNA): TGCGCCAGCAGCCAGCGACAGGGGATGAACACCGGGGAGCTGTTTTTT.

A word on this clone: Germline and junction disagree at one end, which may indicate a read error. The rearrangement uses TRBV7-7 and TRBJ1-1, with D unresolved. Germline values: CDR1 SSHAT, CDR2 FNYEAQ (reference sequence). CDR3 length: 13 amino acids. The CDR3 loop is CASSLSMNTEAFF. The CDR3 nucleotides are TGTGCTAGCAGCTTATCCATGAACACTGAAGCTTTCTTT.

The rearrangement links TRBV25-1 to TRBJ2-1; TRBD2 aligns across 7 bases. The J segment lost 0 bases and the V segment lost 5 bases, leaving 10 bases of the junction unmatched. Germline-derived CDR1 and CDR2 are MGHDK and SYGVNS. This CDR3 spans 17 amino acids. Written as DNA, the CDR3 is TGTGCCAGCAGTTCCCTTTTAGCGGGTAGCTCCTACAATGAGCAGTTCTTC. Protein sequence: CASSSLLAGSSYNEQFF.

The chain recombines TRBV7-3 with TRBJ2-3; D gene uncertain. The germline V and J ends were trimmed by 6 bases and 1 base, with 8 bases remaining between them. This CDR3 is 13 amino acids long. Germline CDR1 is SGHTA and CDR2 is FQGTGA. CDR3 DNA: TGTGCCAGCAGTCTTCAGGGCACAGATACGCAGTATTTT. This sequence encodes CASSLQGTDTQYF.

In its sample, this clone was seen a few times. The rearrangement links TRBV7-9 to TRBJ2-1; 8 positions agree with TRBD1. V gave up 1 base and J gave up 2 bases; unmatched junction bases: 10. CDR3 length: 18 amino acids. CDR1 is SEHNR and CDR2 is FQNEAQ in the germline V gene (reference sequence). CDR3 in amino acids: CASSLVTQTGVTYNEQFF. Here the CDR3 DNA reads TGTGCCAGCAGCTTAGTCACCCAGACAGGGGTCACCTACAATGAGCAGTTCTTC.

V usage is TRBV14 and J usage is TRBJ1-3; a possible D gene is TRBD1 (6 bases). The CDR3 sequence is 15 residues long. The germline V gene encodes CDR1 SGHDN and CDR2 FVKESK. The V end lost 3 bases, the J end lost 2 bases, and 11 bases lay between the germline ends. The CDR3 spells CASSQQQGAGNTIYF. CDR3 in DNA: TGTGCCAGCAGCCAGCAACAGGGTGCTGGAAACACCATATATTTT.

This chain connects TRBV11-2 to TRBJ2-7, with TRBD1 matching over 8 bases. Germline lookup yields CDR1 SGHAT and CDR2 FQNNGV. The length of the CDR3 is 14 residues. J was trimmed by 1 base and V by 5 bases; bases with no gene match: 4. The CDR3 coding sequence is TGTGCCAGCAGCCGAGGACAGGGATCCTACGAGCAGTACTTC. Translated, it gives CASSRGQGSYEQYF. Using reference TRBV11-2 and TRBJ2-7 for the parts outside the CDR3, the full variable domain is EAGVAQSPRYKIIEKRQSVAFWCNPISGHATLYWYQQILGQGPKLLIQFQNNGVVDDSQLPKDRFSAERLKGVDSTLKIQPAKLEDSAVYLCASSRGQGSYEQYFGPGTRLTVT.

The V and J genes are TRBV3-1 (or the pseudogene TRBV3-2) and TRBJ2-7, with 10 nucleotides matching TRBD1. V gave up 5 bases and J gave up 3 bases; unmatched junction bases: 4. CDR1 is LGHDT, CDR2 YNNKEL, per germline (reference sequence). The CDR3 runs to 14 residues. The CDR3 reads CASSYRTGGYEQYF. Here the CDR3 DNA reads TGTGCCAGCAGCTACAGGACAGGGGGCTACGAGCAGTACTTC.